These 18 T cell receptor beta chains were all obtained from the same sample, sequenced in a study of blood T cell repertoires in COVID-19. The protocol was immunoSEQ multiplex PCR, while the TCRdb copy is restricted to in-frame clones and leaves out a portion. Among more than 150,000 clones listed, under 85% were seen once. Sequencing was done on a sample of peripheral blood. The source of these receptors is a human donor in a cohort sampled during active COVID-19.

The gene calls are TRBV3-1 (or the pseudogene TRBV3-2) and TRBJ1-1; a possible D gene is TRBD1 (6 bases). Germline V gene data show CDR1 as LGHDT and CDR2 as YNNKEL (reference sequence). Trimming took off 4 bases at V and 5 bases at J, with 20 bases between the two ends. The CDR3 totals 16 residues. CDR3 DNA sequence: TGTGCCAGCAGCCGATCGGGACAACGGGAGGATACTGAAGCTTTCTTT. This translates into CASSRSGQREDTEAFF.

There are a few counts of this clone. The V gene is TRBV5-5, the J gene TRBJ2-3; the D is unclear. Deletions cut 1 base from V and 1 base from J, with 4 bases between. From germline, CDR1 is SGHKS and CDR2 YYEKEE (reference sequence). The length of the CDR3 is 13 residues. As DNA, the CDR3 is TGTGCCAGCAGCTTGCAGGGCACAGATACGCAGTATTTT. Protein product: CASSLQGTDTQYF. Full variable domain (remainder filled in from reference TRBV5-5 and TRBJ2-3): DAGVTQSPTHLIKTRGQQVTLRCSPISGHKSVSWYQQVLGQGPQFIFQYYEKEERGRGNFPDRFSARQFPNYSSELNVNALLLGDSALYLCASSLQGTDTQYFGPGTRLTVL.

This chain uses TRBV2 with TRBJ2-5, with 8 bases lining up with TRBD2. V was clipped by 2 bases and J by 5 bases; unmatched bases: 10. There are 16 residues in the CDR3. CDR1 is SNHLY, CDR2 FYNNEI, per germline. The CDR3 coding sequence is TGTGCCAGCAGTGAACTCGGGGGGACTAGGGATGAGACCCAGTACTTC. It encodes CASSELGGTRDETQYF.

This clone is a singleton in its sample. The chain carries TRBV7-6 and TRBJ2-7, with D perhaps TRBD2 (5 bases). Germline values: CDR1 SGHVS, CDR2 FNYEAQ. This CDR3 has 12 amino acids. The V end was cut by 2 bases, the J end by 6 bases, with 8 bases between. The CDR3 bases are TGTGCCAGCAGCTTACCCCGGGGCGAGCAGTACTTC. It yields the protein CASSLPRGEQYF.

CDR3 sequence (DNA): TGTGCCTGGGTCCCCCCCATGAACACTGAAGCTTTCTTT. Translation: CAWVPPMNTEAFF. The rearrangement joins TRBV30 to TRBJ1-1; no definite D call. Germline V gene lookup returns CDR1 GTSNPN and CDR2 SVGIG (reference sequence). The CDR3 covers 13 residues. Trimming left V 5 bases short and J 0 bases short, with 10 bases between.

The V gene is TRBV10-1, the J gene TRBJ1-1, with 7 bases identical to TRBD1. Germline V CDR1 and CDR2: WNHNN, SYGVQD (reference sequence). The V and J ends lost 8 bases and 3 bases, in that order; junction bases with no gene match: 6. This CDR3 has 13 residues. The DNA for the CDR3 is TGCGCCAGCCGACGACAGGGTGACACTGAAGCTTTCTTT. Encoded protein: CASRRQGDTEAFF.

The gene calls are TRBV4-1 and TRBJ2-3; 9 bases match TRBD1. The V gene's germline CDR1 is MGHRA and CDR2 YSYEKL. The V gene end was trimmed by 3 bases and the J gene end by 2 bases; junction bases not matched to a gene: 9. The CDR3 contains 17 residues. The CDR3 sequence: CASSHRGQGSFTDTQYF. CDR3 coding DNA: TGCGCCAGCAGCCACCGCGGACAGGGGTCCTTCACAGATACGCAGTATTTT.

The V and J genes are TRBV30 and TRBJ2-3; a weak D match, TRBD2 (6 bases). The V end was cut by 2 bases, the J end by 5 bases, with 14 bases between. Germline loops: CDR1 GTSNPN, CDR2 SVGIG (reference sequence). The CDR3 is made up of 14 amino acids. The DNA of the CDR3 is TGTGCCTGGAGTCCGACTAGTCGAGGAGATACGCAGTATTTT. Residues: CAWSPTSRGDTQYF.

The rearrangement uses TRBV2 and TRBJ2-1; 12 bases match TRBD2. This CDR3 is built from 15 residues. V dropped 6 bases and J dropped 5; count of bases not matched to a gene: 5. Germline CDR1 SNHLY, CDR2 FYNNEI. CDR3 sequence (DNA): TGTGCCAGCAGGGAGACTAGCGGGGGCCACAATGAGCAGTTCTTC. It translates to CASRETSGGHNEQFF.

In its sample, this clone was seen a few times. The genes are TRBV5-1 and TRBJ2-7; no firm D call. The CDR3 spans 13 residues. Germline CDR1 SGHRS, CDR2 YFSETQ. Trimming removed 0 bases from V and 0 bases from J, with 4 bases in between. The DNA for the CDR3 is TGCGCCAGCAGCTTGGTCAGCTCCTACGAGCAGTACTTC. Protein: CASSLVSSYEQYF.

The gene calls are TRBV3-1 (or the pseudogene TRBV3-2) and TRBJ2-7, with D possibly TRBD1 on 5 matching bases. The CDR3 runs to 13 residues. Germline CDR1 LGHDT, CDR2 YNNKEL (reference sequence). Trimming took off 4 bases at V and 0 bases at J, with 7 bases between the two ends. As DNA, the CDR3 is TGTGCCAGCAGCCTGGGGCTCTCCTACGAGCAGTACTTC. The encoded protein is CASSLGLSYEQYF.

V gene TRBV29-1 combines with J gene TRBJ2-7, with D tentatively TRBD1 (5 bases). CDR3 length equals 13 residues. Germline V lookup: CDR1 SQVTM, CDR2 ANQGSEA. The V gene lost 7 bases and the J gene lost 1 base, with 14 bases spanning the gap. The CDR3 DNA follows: TGCAGCGCTTCCCCGGCAGGGTCCTACGAGCAGTACTTC. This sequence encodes CSASPAGSYEQYF.

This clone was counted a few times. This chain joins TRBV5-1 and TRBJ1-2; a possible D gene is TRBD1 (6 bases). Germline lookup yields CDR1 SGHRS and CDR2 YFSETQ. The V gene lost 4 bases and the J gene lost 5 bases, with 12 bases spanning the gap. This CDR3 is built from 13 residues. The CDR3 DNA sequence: TGCGCCAGCAGCAAGGACAGCCAGTATGGCTACACCTTC. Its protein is CASSKDSQYGYTF.

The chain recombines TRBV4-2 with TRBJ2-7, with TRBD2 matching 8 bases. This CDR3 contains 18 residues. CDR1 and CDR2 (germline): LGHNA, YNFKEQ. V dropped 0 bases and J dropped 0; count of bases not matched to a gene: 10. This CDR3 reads CASSQDQGGGGFSYEQYF. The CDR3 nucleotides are TGTGCCAGCAGCCAAGATCAGGGTGGCGGGGGGTTCTCCTACGAGCAGTACTTC.

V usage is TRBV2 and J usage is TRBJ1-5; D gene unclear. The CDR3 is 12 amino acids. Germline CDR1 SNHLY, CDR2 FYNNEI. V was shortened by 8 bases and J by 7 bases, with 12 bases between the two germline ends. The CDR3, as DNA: TGTGCCAGCCGACTGTCGGGGCAGCCCCAGCATTTT. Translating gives CASRLSGQPQHF.

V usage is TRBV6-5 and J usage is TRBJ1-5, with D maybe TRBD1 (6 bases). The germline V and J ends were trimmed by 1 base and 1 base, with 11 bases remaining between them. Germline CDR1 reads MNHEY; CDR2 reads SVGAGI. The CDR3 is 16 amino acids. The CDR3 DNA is TGTGCCAGCAGTTACTTGACAGGCATGAGCAATCAGCCCCAGCATTTT. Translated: CASSYLTGMSNQPQHF.

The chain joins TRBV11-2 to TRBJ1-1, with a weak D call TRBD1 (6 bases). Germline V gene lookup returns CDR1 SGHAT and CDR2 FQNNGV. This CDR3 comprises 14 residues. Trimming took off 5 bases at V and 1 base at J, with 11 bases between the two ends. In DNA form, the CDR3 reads TGTGCCAGCAGCCCCTGGGGGCAGAACACTGAAGCTTTCTTT. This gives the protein CASSPWGQNTEAFF.

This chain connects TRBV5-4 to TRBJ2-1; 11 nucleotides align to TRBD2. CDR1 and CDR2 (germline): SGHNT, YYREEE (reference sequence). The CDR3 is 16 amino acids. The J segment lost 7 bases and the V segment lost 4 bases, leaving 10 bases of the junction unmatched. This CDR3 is CASSPRVAGGINEQFF. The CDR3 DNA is TGTGCCAGCAGCCCCCGAGTAGCGGGGGGGATAAATGAGCAGTTCTTC.